These T cell receptor beta chains were read from a single sample in a study of OX40 agonist ivuxolimab in advanced cancers. Sequencing was performed with immunoSEQ multiplex PCR; in TCRdb, only in-frame clones are kept and a portion is missing. The data contain over 150,000 clones, 90% to 95% of them singletons. This material consisted of CD4+ or CD8+ T cells sorted from blood, taken in a trial of the OX40 agonist ivuxolimab. The source of these receptors is an adult with an advanced solid tumor such as melanoma, head and neck, liver or kidney cancer. CDR3s include the opening cysteine and the closing phenylalanine or tryptophan. D genes are given only for firm matches. Size is stated for part of the rows, as once, few or many counts, or as a class when the clone is expanded.

V gene	D gene	J gene	clone size	CDR3 DNA	CDR3 protein
TRBV5-6	TRBD1	TRBJ1-3	once	TGTGCCAGCAGCTCCCGAGGCAGGGGGCCTACTGGAAACACCATATATTTT	CASSSRGRGPTGNTIYF
TRBV4-2	TRBD2	TRBJ2-3	-	TGTGCCAGCAGCCAAGCCGGGGGGAACACAGATACGCAGTATTTT	CASSQAGGNTDTQYF
TRBV27	-	TRBJ2-6	-	TGCGCCAGCAGTCCGCTCCCATTCTCTGGGGCCAACGTCCTGACTTTC	CASSPLPFSGANVLTF
TRBV21-1	-	TRBJ2-7	-	TGTGCCAGCAGCAGCCGGGACAGGGGGCACCCGTCGACCTACGAGCAGTACTTC	CASSSRDRGHPSTYEQYF
TRBV5-4	-	TRBJ2-5	-	TGTGCCAGCAGCCCCGGGGGTCAAGAGACCCAGTACTTC	CASSPGGQETQYF
TRBV19	-	TRBJ1-2	-	TGTGCCAGTAGTATCCCCCCCACGGGGGGCTACACCTTC	CASSIPPTGGYTF
TRBV4-3	-	TRBJ1-4	-	TGCGCCAGCAGCGAGCGACTGGCAGCAACTAATGAAAAACTGTTTTTT	CASSERLAATNEKLFF
TRBV7-7	-	TRBJ2-7	-	TGTGCCAGCAGCTTAGATCTGCATTCCTACGAGCAGTACTTC	CASSLDLHSYEQYF
TRBV10-1	TRBD2	TRBJ2-1	-	TGCGCCAGCCAAAGGGAGGGAGACAATGAGCAGTTCTTC	CASQREGDNEQFF
TRBV7-2	-	TRBJ1-2	-	TGTGCCAGCAGCTTAGTCAGGCTTAACTATGGCTACACCTTC	CASSLVRLNYGYTF
TRBV7-2	-	TRBJ1-1	-	TGTGCCAGCAGCTTAGGCCCTGGACGCATGAACACTGAAGCTTTCTTT	CASSLGPGRMNTEAFF
TRBV27	TRBD1	TRBJ1-4	-	TGTGCCAGCAGCACACAGGGGGCTAATGAAAAACTGTTTTTT	CASSTQGANEKLFF
TRBV4-1	TRBD1	TRBJ1-5	-	TGCGCCAGCAGCCAAGATCGGGGGGGACAGGGTATTCAGCCCCAGCATTTT	CASSQDRGGQGIQPQHF
TRBV7-8	-	TRBJ1-2	-	TGTGCCAGCAGCTCCCCGACAGAATTTAACTATGGCTACACCTTC	CASSSPTEFNYGYTF
TRBV11-2	TRBD1	TRBJ1-5	once	TGTGCCAGCAGCCTAGGGACAGGGGGAGGCCAGCCCCAGCATTTT	CASSLGTGGGQPQHF
TRBV29-1	TRBD1	TRBJ2-7	-	TGCAGCGTGGAGACAGGGGGTGGCTACGAGCAGTACTTC	CSVETGGGYEQYF
TRBV7-2	-	TRBJ1-1	-	TGTGCCAGCAGCTTACCCGCCGGGCGGGTGAACACTGAAGCTTTCTTT	CASSLPAGRVNTEAFF
TRBV6-1	-	TRBJ1-1	-	TGTGCCAGCAGTGAAGGGTATCTGAACACTGAAGCTTTCTTT	CASSEGYLNTEAFF
TRBV28	TRBD2	TRBJ2-7	-	TGTGCCAGCAGTTTATTGACTAGCGGACGATTTTCCTACGAGCAGTACTTC	CASSLLTSGRFSYEQYF
TRBV27	-	TRBJ2-3	-	TGTGCCAGCAGTTTAAGTACGCGTCCCATGAGGGCAGATACGCAGTATTTT	CASSLSTRPMRADTQYF
TRBV9	-	TRBJ1-6	-	TGTGCCAGCAGCGCTCTTATGGGGGGCTATAATTCACCCCTCCACTTT	CASSALMGGYNSPLHF
TRBV7-9	-	TRBJ1-5	-	TGTGCCAGCAGTCAAACAGGGACGGATCAGCCCCAGCATTTT	CASSQTGTDQPQHF
TRBV11-2	-	TRBJ2-7	-	TGTGCCAGCAGCTTAGGGCCCGGAGCTCAGTACGAGCAGTACTTC	CASSLGPGAQYEQYF
TRBV27	-	TRBJ1-1	-	TGTGCCAGCAGTCCCAGACGAAGGGAGGACACTGAAGCTTTCTTT	CASSPRRREDTEAFF
TRBV7-2	TRBD2	TRBJ2-3	-	TGTGCCAGCAGCACCCGGACTAGGGGTAGCACAGATACGCAGTATTTT	CASSTRTRGSTDTQYF
TRBV23-1	-	TRBJ1-1	-	TGCGCCAGCAGTCACGGGGGACAGAACACTGAAGCTTTCTTT	CASSHGGQNTEAFF